The sequence of this T cell receptor beta chain was determined in a study of T cells in Graves' hyperthyroidism and ophthalmopathy. Study context: Staff took peripheral blood when the initial diagnosis was made, before any treatment began.

Findings of the study overall: Clonotypes that were expanded in thyroid above 0.001 mostly appeared in blood too.

The CDR3 has 14 residues. Germline loops: CDR1 SNHLY, CDR2 FYNNEI. Patients were excluded for uncontrolled infection, other autoimmune disease, pregnancy or lactation. There were TCR beta CDR3 regions amplified from RNA transcripts. HTBI primers were the set used in a first-round RT-PCR of the TCR CDR3. TCRdb analysed the multiplex PCR reads with MiXCR anew, one entry per CDR3 protein. The table lists approximately 400,000 distinct CDR3 sequences, approximately 13% of them singletons, with approximately 9.9% in the top ten. This clonotype was counted many times. The antigen remains unidentified. One end of the junction does not line up with germline, which may come from a read error.

This sequence originates from a woman aged 60-70 years with Graves' hyperthyroidism. The chain combines TRBV2 with TRBJ2-1; unclear D gene. The sample taken for sequencing was blood. CDR3 bases: TGTGCCAGCAGTGAGCACAGTTCGAACAATAAGCAGTTCTTC. It specifies CASSEHSSNNKQFF.